This T cell receptor (beta chain) was retrieved from a study of blood T cell repertoires in COVID-19. About the research overall: The analysed material was cDNA or gDNA that came from T cells, B-cell-depleted T cells, or PBMCs.

TCRdb keeps only in-frame clones here, not all; method: immunoSEQ multiplex PCR. The sample consists of around 450,000 clones, roughly 88% of them appearing once. Those who participated ranged in age from roughly 18 to 89 years and resided in about 24 US areas. Each participant's cohort was designated according to participant-reported clinical history. Donors in Cohort 3 who had recovered were those with two negative PCRs, healthcare professional clearance, or resolution of their symptoms. Germline loops: CDR1 SGHAT, CDR2 FQNNGV. The ends were cut back, 3 bases at V and 4 bases at J, with 10 bases in the middle. The CDR3 consists of 14 residues.

The sequence came from a man between 18 and 35 years old who had recovered from COVID-19. J is TRBJ1-5 and V is TRBV11-2; D might be TRBD1 (5 bases). Sequencing was performed on PBMCs or T cells enriched from blood (not recorded which). The CDR3 sequence is CASSLTDINQPQHF. DNA for the CDR3: TGTGCCAGCAGCTTGACAGACATAAATCAGCCCCAGCATTTT.